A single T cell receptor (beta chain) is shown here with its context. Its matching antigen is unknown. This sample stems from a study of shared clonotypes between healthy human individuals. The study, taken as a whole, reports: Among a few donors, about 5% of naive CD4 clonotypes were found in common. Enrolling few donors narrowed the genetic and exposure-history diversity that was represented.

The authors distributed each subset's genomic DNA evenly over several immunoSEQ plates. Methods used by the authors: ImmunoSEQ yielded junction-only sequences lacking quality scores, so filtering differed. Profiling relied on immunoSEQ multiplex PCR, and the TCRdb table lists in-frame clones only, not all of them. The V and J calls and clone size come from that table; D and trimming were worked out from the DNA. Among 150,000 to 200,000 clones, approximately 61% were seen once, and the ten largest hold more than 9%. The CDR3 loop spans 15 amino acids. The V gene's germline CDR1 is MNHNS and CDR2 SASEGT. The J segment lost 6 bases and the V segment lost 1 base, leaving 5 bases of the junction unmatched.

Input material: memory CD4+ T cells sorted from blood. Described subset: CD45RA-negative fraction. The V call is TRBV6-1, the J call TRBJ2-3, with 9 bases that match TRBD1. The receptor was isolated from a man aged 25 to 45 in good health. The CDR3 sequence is CASSEVGTGYDTQYF. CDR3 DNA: TGTGCCAGCAGTGAAGTAGGGACAGGGTACGATACGCAGTATTTT.